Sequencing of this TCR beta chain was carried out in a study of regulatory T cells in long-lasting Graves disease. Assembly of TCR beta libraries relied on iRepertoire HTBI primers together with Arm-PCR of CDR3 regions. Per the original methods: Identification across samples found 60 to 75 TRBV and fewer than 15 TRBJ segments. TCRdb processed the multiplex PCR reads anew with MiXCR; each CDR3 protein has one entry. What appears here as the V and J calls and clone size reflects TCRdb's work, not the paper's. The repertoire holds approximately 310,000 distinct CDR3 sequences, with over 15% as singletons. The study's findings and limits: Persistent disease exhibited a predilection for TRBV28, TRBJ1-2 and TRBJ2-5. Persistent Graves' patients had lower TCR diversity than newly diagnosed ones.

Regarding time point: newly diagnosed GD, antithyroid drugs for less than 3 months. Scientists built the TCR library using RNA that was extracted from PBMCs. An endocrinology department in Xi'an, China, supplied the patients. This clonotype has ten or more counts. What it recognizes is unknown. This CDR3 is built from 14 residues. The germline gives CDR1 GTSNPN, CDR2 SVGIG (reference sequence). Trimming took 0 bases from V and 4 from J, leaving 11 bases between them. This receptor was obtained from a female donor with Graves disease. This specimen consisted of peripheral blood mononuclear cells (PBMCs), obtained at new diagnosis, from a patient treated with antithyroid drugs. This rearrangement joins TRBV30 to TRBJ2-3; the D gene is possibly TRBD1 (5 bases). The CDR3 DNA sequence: TGTGCCTGGAGTGTACGTAGGGGTGCAGATACGCAGTATTTT. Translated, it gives CAWSVRRGADTQYF.